This section outlines one TCR beta chain sequence together with its context. The data originate from a study of cytomegalovirus exposure and HLA in healthy donors. Unmatched junction bases numbered 4, after V lost 3 bases and J lost 0 bases. Germline values: CDR1 LNHDA, CDR2 SQIVND (reference sequence). This CDR3 has 16 amino acids. The PCR used 60 Vbeta and 13 Jbeta primers. Sequenced by immunoSEQ multiplex PCR; TCRdb stores in-frame clones only, minus some. This table holds around 90,000 clones, more than 55% found once. Sequenced input: PBMCs. The source of this sequence is a human donor in good health. The rearrangement joins TRBV19 to TRBJ2-3; 9 bases are shared with TRBD2. CDR3 DNA sequence: TGTGCCAGTAGTATCCCGCGGGGGGGTAGCACAGATACGCAGTATTTT. Its translation is CASSIPRGGSTDTQYF.